A single sample gave rise to the 30 T cell receptor beta chains below, sequenced in a study of shared clonotypes between healthy human individuals. The data were produced by immunoSEQ multiplex PCR, yet TCRdb's version contains in-frame clones alone and is incomplete. This repertoire shows a few hundred thousand clones, roughly 97% found once; its top ten account for around 0.06%. Specimen: naive CD4+ T cells sorted from blood. The subset denotes: CD45RA+ positively selected. These TCRs come from a woman in her thirties in good health.

This clone was seen a handful of times. This chain joins TRBV14 and TRBJ1-1, with 8 bases that match TRBD1. The CDR3 runs to 13 residues. With 4 bases clipped from V and 3 bases from J, the junction kept 1 base outside the gene matches. The germline V gene has CDR1 SGHDN and CDR2 FVKESK. The CDR3 DNA follows: TGTGCCAGCAGCCTACAGGGGGACACTGAAGCTTTCTTT. Its translation: CASSLQGDTEAFF.

V usage is TRBV5-4 and J usage is TRBJ2-7, with a tentative D call TRBD1 (5 bases). V was trimmed by 4 bases and J by 3 bases, leaving 11 bases between them. CDR1 and CDR2 (germline): SGHNT, YYREEE (reference sequence). CDR3 length: 13 residues. The DNA of the CDR3 is TGTGCCAGCAGCGTCAAACAGGACTACGAGCAGTACTTC. It is translated as CASSVKQDYEQYF.

V is TRBV6-6 and J is TRBJ2-2; D not certain. CDR1 is MNHNY and CDR2 is SVGAGI in the germline V gene (reference sequence). The germline V and J ends were trimmed by 2 bases and 0 bases, with 10 bases remaining between them. CDR3 length: 16 amino acids. This CDR3 is CASSYGPSTNTGELFF. CDR3 nucleotide sequence: TGTGCCAGCAGTTACGGTCCATCAACGAACACCGGGGAGCTGTTTTTT.

The rearrangement uses TRBV13 and TRBJ1-2; D is ambiguous. In germline, CDR1 is PRHDT, CDR2 FYEKMQ (reference sequence). V was pared by 4 bases and J by 4 bases, with 19 bases between. The CDR3 is 16 residues long. The CDR3 DNA is TGTGCCAGCAGCTCCTCGACGTCGGGCGGCCGCTATGGCTACACCTTC. Amino acid sequence: CASSSSTSGGRYGYTF.

This rearrangement joins TRBV7-3 to TRBJ2-1; 7 bases are a match to TRBD1. The V segment lost 2 bases and the J segment 4 bases; nucleotides outside the gene matches: 17. This CDR3 is built from 19 residues. Germline values: CDR1 SGHTA, CDR2 FQGTGA. Here the CDR3 reads CASSLSVTAEGARYNEQFF. In DNA, the CDR3 is TGTGCCAGCAGCTTATCAGTGACGGCCGAGGGGGCCAGGTACAATGAGCAGTTCTTC.

The chain links TRBV11-1 to TRBJ2-7; TRBD2 is a possible D gene (5 bases). Germline V gene lookup returns CDR1 SGHAT and CDR2 FQDESV (reference sequence). CDR3 length equals 13 residues. The ends were cut back, 5 bases at V and 10 bases at J, with 18 bases in the middle. The CDR3, as DNA: TGTGCCAGCAGCCCCCCCCGGGGTTATTGTCAGTACTTC. It translates to CASSPPRGYCQYF.

This clone appeared once. This chain's CDR3 is CASGLGASSYNEQFF. The CDR3 DNA reads TGTGCCAGCGGCCTAGGGGCCAGCTCCTACAATGAGCAGTTCTTC. The chain combines TRBV28 with TRBJ2-1, with D possibly TRBD1 on 5 matching bases. Germline V gene data show CDR1 as MDHEN and CDR2 as SYDVKM. CDR3 size: 15 residues. V shed 8 bases and J shed 0 bases, with 14 bases lying between them.

The V and J genes are TRBV19 and TRBJ1-1; a weak D match, TRBD1 (6 bases). V was pared by 5 bases and J by 11 bases, with 21 bases between. The CDR3 totals 14 residues. Germline V gene data show CDR1 as LNHDA and CDR2 as SQIVND (reference sequence). The DNA of the CDR3 is TGTGCCAGTAGTGAGAGGCGGGACACCCGGTACGCTTTCTTT. Protein sequence: CASSERRDTRYAFF.

This clone has a single count. The V gene is TRBV5-8, the J gene TRBJ2-1; 7 bases match TRBD1. The germline V gene encodes CDR1 SGHTS and CDR2 YDEGEE. The CDR3 loop spans 15 amino acids. The J segment lost 6 bases and the V segment lost 1 base, leaving 7 bases of the junction unmatched. The CDR3 bases are TGTGCCAGCAGCTTGCGGGGACAGACGTTCAATGAGCAGTTCTTC. Its translation: CASSLRGQTFNEQFF.

V gene TRBV29-1 combines with J gene TRBJ2-5; D assignment may be TRBD1 or TRBD2 (5 bases each). V gave up 6 bases and J gave up 12 bases, with 17 bases separating them. This CDR3 spans 11 amino acids. The germline V gene encodes CDR1 SQVTM and CDR2 ANQGSEA. CDR3 in amino acids: CSVYTGQGEYF. In nucleotides, the CDR3 is TGCAGCGTGTACACTGGGCAGGGAGAGTACTTC. The complete variable domain, with remaining parts taken from reference TRBV29-1 and TRBJ2-5, reads SAVISQKPSRDICQRGTSLTIQCQVDSQVTMMFWYRQQPGQSLTLIATANQGSEATYESGFVIDKFPISRPNLTFSTLTVSNMSPEDSSIYLCSVYTGQGEYFGPGTRLLVL.

The chain is built from TRBV28 and TRBJ1-5, with 8 bases aligning to TRBD1. V was pared by 4 bases and J by 0 bases, with 17 bases of the junction left unmatched. The CDR3 has 20 residues. Germline V gene lookup returns CDR1 MDHEN and CDR2 SYDVKM. In nucleotides, the CDR3 is TGTGCCAGCAGTTCCGGACAGGGTTACGTCTCGCTGAGTAGCAATCAGCCCCAGCATTTT. The encoded protein is CASSSGQGYVSLSSNQPQHF.

This clone has just a few counts. The rearrangement joins TRBV7-9 to TRBJ1-5; tentatively, D is TRBD1 (6 bases). CDR1 and CDR2 (germline): SEHNR, FQNEAQ (reference sequence). The CDR3 is 14 residues long. Deletions cut 6 bases from V and 0 bases from J, with 9 bases between. The CDR3 spells CASSLDSSNQPQHF. The DNA of the CDR3 is TGTGCCAGCAGTCTGGACAGTAGCAATCAGCCCCAGCATTTT.

The chain has TRBV5-5 and TRBJ1-1; 9 nucleotides align to TRBD1. Germline CDR1 SGHKS, CDR2 YYEKEE (reference sequence). There are 14 residues in the CDR3. V was clipped by 0 bases and J by 4 bases; unmatched bases: 1. The chain's CDR3 is CASSLDRGPTEAFF. CDR3 DNA sequence: TGTGCCAGCAGCTTGGACAGGGGGCCCACTGAAGCTTTCTTT.

The V gene is TRBV11-2, the J gene TRBJ2-7; possible D gene TRBD2, 6 bases. This CDR3 has 13 amino acids. The germline V and J ends were trimmed by 5 bases and 4 bases, with 12 bases remaining between them. The germline V gene has CDR1 SGHAT and CDR2 FQNNGV. The CDR3 loop reads CASSPSGSYEQYF. CDR3 DNA sequence: TGTGCCAGCAGCCCCTCCGGGAGTTACGAGCAGTACTTC. Together with reference TRBV11-2 and TRBJ2-7, the CDR3 gives the full variable domain: EAGVAQSPRYKIIEKRQSVAFWCNPISGHATLYWYQQILGQGPKLLIQFQNNGVVDDSQLPKDRFSAERLKGVDSTLKIQPAKLEDSAVYLCASSPSGSYEQYFGPGTRLTVT.

This clone was observed once. V is TRBV23-1 and J is TRBJ2-4; no definite D call. TRBV23-1 is flagged as an ORF with uncertain function. Trimming left V 0 bases short and J 6 bases short, with 18 bases between. The CDR3 covers 17 residues. CDR3 bases: TGCGCCAGCAGTCAATCTGGGTGGACGACCCACTTAAACATTCAGTACTTC. Its translation: CASSQSGWTTHLNIQYF.

This rearrangement joins TRBV28 to TRBJ1-4; D unclear. Trimming took 8 bases from V and 8 from J, leaving 12 bases between them. The CDR3 spans 12 residues. Per the germline V gene, CDR1 is MDHEN and CDR2 is SYDVKM. This CDR3 reads CASGVGREKLFF. The CDR3 DNA follows: TGTGCCAGCGGAGTTGGGAGGGAAAAACTGTTTTTT. The variable domain in full, with the rest retrieved from reference TRBV28 and TRBJ1-4, is DVKVTQSSRYLVKRTGEKVFLECVQDMDHENMFWYRQDPGLGLRLIYFSYDVKMKEKGDIPEGYSVSREKKERFSLILESASTNQTSMYLCASGVGREKLFFGSGTQLSVL.

The count of this clone is one. This chain joins TRBV18 and TRBJ1-2; 8 bases agree with TRBD1. CDR1 and CDR2 from the germline V gene are KGHSH and LQKENI. V shed 3 bases and J 2 bases; nucleotides not matched to a gene: 2. The CDR3 is 14 residues long. The CDR3 sequence: CASSPDRENYGYTF. The CDR3 DNA sequence: TGTGCCAGCTCACCGGACAGGGAGAACTATGGCTACACCTTC.

This sequence joins TRBV19 and TRBJ2-7, with 8 bases lining up with TRBD1. CDR3 length equals 19 residues. V was pared by 3 bases and J by 0 bases, with 16 bases of the junction left unmatched. CDR1 LNHDA and CDR2 SQIVND come from the germline V gene (reference sequence). The CDR3 protein is CASSITRQGSSPFSYEQYF. As DNA, the CDR3 is TGTGCCAGTAGTATCACAAGACAGGGGTCTTCCCCATTCTCCTACGAGCAGTACTTC.

This clone appeared once. The V call is TRBV19, the J call TRBJ2-5; 7 nucleotides match TRBD1. The CDR3 runs 15 residues. The ends lost 5 bases at V and 2 bases at J; junction bases unmatched: 8. CDR1 LNHDA and CDR2 SQIVND come from the germline V gene (reference sequence). The CDR3 sequence is CASSFDRAAQETQYF. The DNA for the CDR3 is TGTGCCAGTAGTTTTGACAGGGCCGCGCAAGAGACCCAGTACTTC.

The J gene is TRBJ1-2, the V gene TRBV7-3; D gene uncertain. V lost 2 bases and J 0 bases, leaving 10 bases between the germline ends. The CDR3 spans 15 residues. CDR1 is SGHTA, CDR2 FQGTGA, per germline. The CDR3 spells CASSLRAGANYGYTF. The DNA of the CDR3 is TGTGCCAGCAGCTTACGGGCCGGAGCTAACTATGGCTACACCTTC. The entire variable domain, with the rest obtained from reference TRBV7-3 and TRBJ1-2, is as follows: GAGVSQTPSNKVTEKGKYVELRCDPISGHTALYWYRQSLGQGPEFLIYFQGTGAADDSGLPNDRFFAVRPEGSVSTLKIQRTERGDSAVYLCASSLRAGANYGYTFGSGTRLTVV.

The chain is built from TRBV25-1 and TRBJ2-5; unclear D gene. This CDR3 has 14 amino acids. With 1 base removed from V and 5 bases from J, the gap between germline ends came to 11 bases. Germline loops: CDR1 MGHDK, CDR2 SYGVNS. DNA of the CDR3: TGTGCCAGCAGTGAATCGGGCTCGCGGGAGACCCAGTACTTC. Translated, it gives CASSESGSRETQYF.

The chain employs TRBV7-9 and TRBJ2-7; D remains ambiguous. V lost 5 bases, J lost 0 bases, and 8 bases lay in between. The germline gives CDR1 SEHNR, CDR2 FQNEAQ (reference sequence). CDR3 length: 13 residues. CDR3 nucleotide sequence: TGTGCCAGCAGCGAGACGGCCTCCTACGAGCAGTACTTC. Its translation: CASSETASYEQYF.

This sequence joins TRBV28 and TRBJ2-3; D may match TRBD1 or TRBD2 (5 bases each). CDR3 length: 14 residues. Trimming pared 3 bases from V and 5 bases from J, leaving 12 bases between. The V gene's germline CDR1 is MDHEN and CDR2 SYDVKM. CDR3 sequence: CASSFGGMGDTQYF. The CDR3 DNA sequence: TGTGCCAGCAGTTTTGGGGGAATGGGAGATACGCAGTATTTT.

The chain links TRBV30 to TRBJ1-3; 7 bases align to TRBD1. Losses at the gene ends were 3 bases for V and 1 base for J; bases not matched to a gene: 3. This CDR3 spans 14 amino acids. Germline-derived CDR1 and CDR2 are GTSNPN and SVGIG (reference sequence). DNA of the CDR3: TGTGCCTGGAGGGCACAGGGGTCTGGAAACACCATATATTTT. It encodes CAWRAQGSGNTIYF.

This clone was seen a single time. The chain has TRBV2 and TRBJ1-1, with 7 bases aligning to TRBD1. Germline values: CDR1 SNHLY, CDR2 FYNNEI. Trimming cost V 6 bases and J 0 bases; bases outside gene matches: 4. CDR3 length: 14 amino acids. The CDR3 region is CASRQGLMNTEAFF. In DNA form, the CDR3 reads TGTGCCAGCAGACAGGGGTTGATGAACACTGAAGCTTTCTTT.

The gene calls are TRBV28 and TRBJ2-4, with 7 bases lining up with TRBD2. Germline values: CDR1 MDHEN, CDR2 SYDVKM. CDR3 length: 18 residues. With 6 bases clipped from V and 0 bases from J, the junction kept 14 bases outside the gene matches. Written as DNA, the CDR3 is TGTGCCAGCAGCTCACCAGGCCGCGGGAGAATAGCCAAAAACATTCAGTACTTC. It translates to CASSSPGRGRIAKNIQYF. Full variable domain (remainder filled in from reference TRBV28 and TRBJ2-4): DVKVTQSSRYLVKRTGEKVFLECVQDMDHENMFWYRQDPGLGLRLIYFSYDVKMKEKGDIPEGYSVSREKKERFSLILESASTNQTSMYLCASSSPGRGRIAKNIQYFGAGTRLSVL.

The chain uses TRBV5-3 and TRBJ2-5; TRBD1 might be the D (5 bases). TRBV5-3 has ORF status, its function being uncertain. CDR3 length: 13 amino acids. Trimming removed 5 bases at V and 3 bases at J, with 11 bases between. CDR3 protein: CARRTRREETQYF. The CDR3 DNA follows: TGTGCCAGAAGGACCCGCAGGGAAGAGACCCAGTACTTC.

The CDR3 sequence: CASSAFGQSNEKLFF. Written as DNA, the CDR3 is TGTGCCAGCAGTGCCTTTGGACAGTCTAATGAAAAACTGTTTTTT. The V gene is TRBV6-1, the J gene TRBJ1-4; possible D gene TRBD1, 6 bases. Per the germline V gene, CDR1 is MNHNS and CDR2 is SASEGT. Trimming shortened V by 4 bases and J by 3 bases, and 12 bases separated the two germline ends. CDR3 size: 15 residues.

This clone was observed once. This sequence joins TRBV28 and TRBJ1-2; TRBD1 agrees at 7 bases. This CDR3 is built from 14 residues. The germline CDR1 and CDR2 sequences are MDHEN and SYDVKM. V trimming: 3 bases; J trimming: 4 bases; junction bases outside the gene matches: 5. The CDR3 sequence: CASSFTGDRYGYTF. The CDR3 region has the DNA TGTGCCAGCAGTTTCACAGGGGATCGCTATGGCTACACCTTC.

V gene TRBV27 combines with J gene TRBJ2-5; weak D call: TRBD1 (6 bases). This CDR3 spans 13 amino acids. CDR1 MNHEY and CDR2 SMNVEV come from the germline V gene (reference sequence). V gave up 5 bases and J gave up 5 bases, with 12 bases separating them. The CDR3 DNA sequence: TGTGCCAGCAGTGGGGGCAGTCGGGAGACCCAGTACTTC. Translation: CASSGGSRETQYF.